Reported below is one T cell receptor beta chain. Its antigen is not known. Sequencing was performed with immunoSEQ multiplex PCR; in TCRdb, only in-frame clones are kept and a portion is missing. The sample lists 64,000 or so clones; about 90% were seen once. Specified time point: cycle 4 day 1 (C4D1), after five to seven weeks of nivolumab. Each and every patient relapsed after autologous stem cell transplantation, and patients got differing brentuximab vedotin exposure. The data derive from a study of PD-1 blockade in classical Hodgkin lymphoma. About the study: Every 2 weeks, patients got 3 mg/kg intravenous nivolumab.

Overall study findings and caveats: A significant rise in TCR diversity was seen by C4D1 for CD4+ cells but not for CD8+ cells. The baseline diversity of complete responders showed similarity to that of newly diagnosed patients.

Trimming shortened V by 6 bases and J by 1 base, and 13 bases separated the two germline ends. This CDR3 has 14 amino acids. Germline lookup yields CDR1 MNHEY and CDR2 SVGAGI. The genes are TRBV6-5 and TRBJ2-7; a weak D match, TRBD1 (5 bases). This TCR came from a human donor with classical Hodgkin lymphoma. This specimen was peripheral blood mononuclear cells (PBMCs), taken before the fourth cycle of nivolumab. The CDR3 coding sequence is TGTGCCAGCAGCGTTACACAGGCTTCCTACGAGCAGTACTTC. Residues: CASSVTQASYEQYF.